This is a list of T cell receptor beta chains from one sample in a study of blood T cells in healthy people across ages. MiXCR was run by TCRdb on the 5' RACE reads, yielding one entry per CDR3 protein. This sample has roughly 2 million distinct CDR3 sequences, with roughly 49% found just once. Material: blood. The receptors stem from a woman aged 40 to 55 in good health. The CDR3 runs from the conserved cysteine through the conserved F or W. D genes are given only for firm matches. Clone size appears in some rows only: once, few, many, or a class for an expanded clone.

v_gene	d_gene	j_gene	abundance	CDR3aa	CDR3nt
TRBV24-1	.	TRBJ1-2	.	CATSDPVHYGYTF	TGTGCCACCAGTGATCCGGTCCACTATGGCTACACCTTC
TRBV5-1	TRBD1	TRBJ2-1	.	CASSLADGTVRNNEQFF	TGCGCCAGCAGCTTGGCCGACGGGACAGTTCGCAACAATGAGCAGTTCTTC
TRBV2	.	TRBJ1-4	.	CASAQVPTNEKLFF	TGTGCCAGCGCACAGGTCCCAACTAATGAAAAACTGTTTTTT
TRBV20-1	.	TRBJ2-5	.	CSARDMPGGRETQYF	TGCAGTGCTAGAGACATGCCCGGGGGTCGGGAGACCCAGTACTTC
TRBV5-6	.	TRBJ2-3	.	CASSLVYSPDTQYF	TGTGCCAGCAGCTTGGTGTATAGTCCAGATACGCAGTATTTT
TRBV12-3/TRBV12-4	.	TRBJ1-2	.	CASSVSRSYGYTF	TGTGCCAGCAGTGTATCAAGGTCCTATGGCTACACCTTC
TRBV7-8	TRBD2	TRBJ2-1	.	CASSTGIAGGTYNEQFF	TGTGCCAGCAGCACGGGGATAGCGGGGGGAACCTACAATGAGCAGTTCTTC
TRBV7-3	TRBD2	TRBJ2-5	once	CASSPGGSGGIRETQYF	TGTGCCAGCAGCCCTGGTGGTAGCGGGGGGATTAGGGAGACCCAGTACTTC
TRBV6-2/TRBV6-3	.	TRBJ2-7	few	CASSYHSGTGLLYEQYF	TGTGCCAGCAGTTACCATAGCGGGACAGGGTTACTCTACGAGCAGTACTTC
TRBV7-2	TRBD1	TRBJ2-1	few	CASSLAIQGNEQFF	TGTGCCAGCAGCTTAGCCATACAGGGGAATGAGCAGTTCTTC
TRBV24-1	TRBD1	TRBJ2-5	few	CATSDQGQYETQYF	TGTGCCACCAGTGACCAGGGACAGTATGAGACCCAGTACTTC
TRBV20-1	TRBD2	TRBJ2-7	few	CSARDWTSGGATQYF	TGCAGTGCTAGAGATTGGACTAGCGGGGGAGCCACCCAGTACTTC
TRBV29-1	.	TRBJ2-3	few	CSPCSLTDTQYF	TGCAGCCCGTGCTCTCTCACAGATACGCAGTATTTT
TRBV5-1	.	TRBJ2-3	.	CASSLVSSADTQYF	TGCGCCAGCAGCTTAGTATCCTCGGCAGATACGCAGTATTTT
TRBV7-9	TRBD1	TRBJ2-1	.	CASSLVAGQGSSYSEQFF	TGTGCCAGCAGCTTAGTTGCGGGACAGGGGAGCTCCTACAGTGAGCAGTTCTTC
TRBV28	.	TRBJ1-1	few	CASSSQGAPGAFF	TGTGCCAGCAGTTCCCAGGGAGCCCCGGGAGCTTTCTTT
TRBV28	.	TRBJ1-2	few	CASSSPPQNLWGYTF	TGTGCCAGCAGTTCGCCGCCCCAGAATCTCTGGGGCTACACCTTC
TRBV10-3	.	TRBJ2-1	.	CAISDPQGRETQFF	TGTGCCATCAGTGACCCACAGGGACGTGAGACCCAGTTCTTC
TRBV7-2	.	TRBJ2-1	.	CASSRGRTGSYNEQFF	TGTGCCAGCAGCCGAGGCCGCACAGGCTCCTACAATGAGCAGTTCTTC
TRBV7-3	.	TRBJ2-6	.	CASSLGGAGNVLTF	TGTGCCAGCAGCTTAGGGGGCGCAGGCAACGTCCTGACTTTC
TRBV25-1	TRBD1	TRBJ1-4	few	CASSDRGRQGPTNEKLFF	TGTGCCAGCAGTGATAGGGGAAGACAGGGCCCCACTAATGAAAAACTGTTTTTT
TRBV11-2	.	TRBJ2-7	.	CASSHSHEQYF	TGTGCCAGCAGCCACAGCCACGAGCAGTACTTC
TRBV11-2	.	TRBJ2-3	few	CASSFVYRVADTQYF	TGTGCCAGCAGCTTTGTCTACAGGGTGGCAGATACGCAGTATTTT
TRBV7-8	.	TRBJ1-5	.	CASSSTAQPQHF	TGTGCCAGCAGCTCTACAGCGCAGCCCCAGCATTTT
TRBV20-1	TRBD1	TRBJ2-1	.	CGARQGVNEQFF	TGCGGTGCTAGACAGGGGGTCAATGAGCAGTTCTTC
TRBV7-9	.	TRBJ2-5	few	CASSEVGGTQYF	TGTGCCAGCAGTGAGGTTGGAGGGACCCAGTACTTC
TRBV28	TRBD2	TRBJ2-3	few	CASSSLTPASGTPGDTQYF	TGTGCCAGCAGCAGTTTAACCCCGGCTAGCGGGACCCCGGGGGATACGCAGTATTTT
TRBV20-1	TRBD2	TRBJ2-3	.	CSASTGTSEASTDTQYF	TGCAGTGCTAGTACCGGGACTAGCGAAGCTAGCACAGATACGCAGTATTTT
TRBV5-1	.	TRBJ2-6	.	CASIAGTF	TGCGCCAGCATCGCCGGGACTTTC
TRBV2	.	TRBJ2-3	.	CASSPDTRTDTQYF	TGTGCCAGCAGCCCGGACACCCGCACAGATACGCAGTATTTT
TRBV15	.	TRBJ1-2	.	CATSRDFLANYGYTF	TGTGCCACCAGCAGGGACTTTTTGGCTAACTATGGCTACACCTTC
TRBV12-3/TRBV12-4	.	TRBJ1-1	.	CASSVYLGEAFF	TGTGCCAGCAGCGTGTACTTGGGGGAAGCTTTCTTT
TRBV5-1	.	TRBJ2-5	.	CASSLFLRGETQYF	TGCGCCAGCAGCTTATTCCTGCGAGGGGAGACCCAGTACTTC
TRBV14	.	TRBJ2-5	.	CASSPDYRSQYF	TGTGCCAGCAGCCCCGATTATAGGAGCCAGTACTTC
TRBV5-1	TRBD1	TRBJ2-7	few	CASSQRQGAYEQYF	TGCGCCAGCAGCCAAAGACAGGGGGCGTATGAGCAGTACTTC
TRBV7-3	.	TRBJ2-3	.	CASSLMGVGVSTDTQYF	TGTGCCAGCAGCTTAATGGGGGTAGGAGTTAGCACAGATACGCAGTATTTT
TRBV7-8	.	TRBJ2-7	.	CASSLAPGEGAYEQYF	TGTGCCAGCAGCTTAGCGCCCGGGGAAGGGGCCTACGAGCAGTACTTC
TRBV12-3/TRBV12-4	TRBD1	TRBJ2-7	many	CASSPGQGNYEQYF	TGTGCCAGCAGTCCGGGACAGGGAAACTACGAGCAGTACTTC
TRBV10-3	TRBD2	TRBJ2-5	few	CATGTIQETQYF	TGTGCCACCGGGACTATCCAAGAGACCCAGTACTTC
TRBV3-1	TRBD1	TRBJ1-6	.	CASSHRLTGTDYSPLHF	TGTGCCAGCAGCCATCGGTTAACCGGGACAGACTATTCACCCCTCCACTTT
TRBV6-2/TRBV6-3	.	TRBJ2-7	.	CASTTGMVREQYF	TGTGCCAGCACTACAGGGATGGTTCGCGAGCAGTACTTC
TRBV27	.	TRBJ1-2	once	CASSSLGGSANYDYTF	TGTGCCAGCAGCTCCCTCGGGGGCAGTGCTAACTATGACTACACCTTC
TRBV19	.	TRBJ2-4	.	CASRIPTDSAIQYF	TGTGCCAGTAGGATCCCGACGGACAGTGCCATTCAGTACTTC
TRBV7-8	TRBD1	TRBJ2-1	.	CASSLLYDGDRGYNEQFF	TGTGCCAGCAGCCTATTATACGATGGGGACAGGGGTTACAATGAGCAGTTCTTC
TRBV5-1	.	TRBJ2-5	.	CASSPLPGVQETLYF	TGCGCCAGCAGCCCTCTCCCAGGAGTACAAGAGACCCTGTACTTC
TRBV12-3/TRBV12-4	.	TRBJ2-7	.	CASSRSGLLSYEQYF	TGTGCCAGCAGCCGATCGGGACTCCTATCCTACGAGCAGTACTTC
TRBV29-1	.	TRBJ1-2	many	CSVDGGYTF	TGCAGCGTTGATGGTGGCTACACCTTC
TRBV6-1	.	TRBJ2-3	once	CASSDRPRDTQYF	TGTGCCAGCAGTGATAGACCGAGAGATACGCAGTATTTT
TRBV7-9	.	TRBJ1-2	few	CASSLAETGNYGYTF	TGTGCCAGCAGCTTAGCGGAAACAGGGAACTATGGCTACACCTTC
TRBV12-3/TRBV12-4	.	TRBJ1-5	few	CASSLGLSTAQPQHF	TGTGCCAGCAGTTTGGGACTTTCGACAGCTCAGCCCCAGCATTTT